The source of this T cell receptor (beta chain) is a study of T cell responses to AZD1222 COVID-19 vaccine. Study-wide findings and caveats: Reports indicate that nearly half of spike-specific TCRs are directed at unmutated variant regions. Baseline serostatus was positive in only a handful of AZD1222 recipients.

Data came from immunoSEQ multiplex PCR; TCRdb stores just in-frame clones and leaves some out. The sample shows about 150,000 clones, under 95% of them seen only once. In the case of this clone: As yet, its antigen is unknown.

CDR3 size: 16 residues. Deletions cut 7 bases from V and 1 base from J, with 19 bases between. Germline lookup yields CDR1 MNHEY and CDR2 SMNVEV (reference sequence). The source material was peripheral blood, sampled 28 days after the second AZD1222 dose. The sequence was collected from an adult who received the AZD1222 COVID-19 vaccine. The chain joins TRBV27 to TRBJ2-5; D perhaps matches TRBD1 (6 bases). Written as DNA, the CDR3 is TGTGCCAGCAAAGTGGGGGCCCGAGTGGGCCAAGAGACCCAGTACTTC. Its translation: CASKVGARVGQETQYF.